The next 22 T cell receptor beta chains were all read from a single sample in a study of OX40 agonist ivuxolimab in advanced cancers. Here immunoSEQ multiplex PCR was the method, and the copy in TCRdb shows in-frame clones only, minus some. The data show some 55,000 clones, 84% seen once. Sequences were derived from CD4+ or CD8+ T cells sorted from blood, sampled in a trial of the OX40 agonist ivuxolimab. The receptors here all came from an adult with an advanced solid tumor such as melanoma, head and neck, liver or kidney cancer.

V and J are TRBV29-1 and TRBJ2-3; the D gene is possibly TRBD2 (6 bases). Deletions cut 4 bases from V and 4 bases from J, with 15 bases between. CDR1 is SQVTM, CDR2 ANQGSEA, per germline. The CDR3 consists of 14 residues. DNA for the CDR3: TGCAGCGTTGCCTGGGGGACTGGCGCAGATACGCAGTATTTT. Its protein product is CSVAWGTGADTQYF.

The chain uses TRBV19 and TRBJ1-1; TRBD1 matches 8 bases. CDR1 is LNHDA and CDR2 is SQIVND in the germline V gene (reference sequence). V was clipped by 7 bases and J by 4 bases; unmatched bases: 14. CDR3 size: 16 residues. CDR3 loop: CASKKYGTGWSTEAFF. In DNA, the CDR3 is TGTGCCAGTAAAAAATACGGGACAGGCTGGAGCACTGAAGCTTTCTTT. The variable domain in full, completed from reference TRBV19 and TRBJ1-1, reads DGGITQSPKYLFRKEGQNVTLSCEQNLNHDAMYWYRQDPGQGLRLIYYSQIVNDFQKGDIAEGYSVSREKKESFPLTVTSAQKNPTAFYLCASKKYGTGWSTEAFFGQGTRLTVV.

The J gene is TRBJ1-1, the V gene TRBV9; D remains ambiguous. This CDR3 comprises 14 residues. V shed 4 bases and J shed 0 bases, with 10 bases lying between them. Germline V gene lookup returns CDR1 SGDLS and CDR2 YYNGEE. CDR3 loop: CASSPLSVNTEAFF. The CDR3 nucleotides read TGTGCCAGCAGCCCTCTCTCCGTGAACACTGAAGCTTTCTTT.

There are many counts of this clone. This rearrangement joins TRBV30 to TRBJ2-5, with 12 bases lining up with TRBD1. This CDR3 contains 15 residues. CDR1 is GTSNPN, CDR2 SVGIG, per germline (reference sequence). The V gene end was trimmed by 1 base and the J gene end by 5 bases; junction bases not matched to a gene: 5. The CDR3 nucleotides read TGTGCCTGGAGTGGCCGGGACAGGGGGCGGGAGACCCAGTACTTC. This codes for CAWSGRDRGRETQYF. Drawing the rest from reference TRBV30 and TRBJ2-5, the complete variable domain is SQTIHQWPATLVQPVGSPLSLECTVEGTSNPNLYWYRQAAGRGLQLLFYSVGIGQISSEVPQNLSASRPQDRQFILSSKKLLLSDSGFYLCAWSGRDRGRETQYFGPGTRLLVL.

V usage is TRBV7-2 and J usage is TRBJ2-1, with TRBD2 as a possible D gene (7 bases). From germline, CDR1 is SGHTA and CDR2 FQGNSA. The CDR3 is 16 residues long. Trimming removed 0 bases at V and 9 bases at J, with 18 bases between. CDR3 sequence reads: CASSLAGGGSTSEQFF. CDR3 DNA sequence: TGTGCCAGCAGCTTAGCGGGGGGCGGGAGTACTAGTGAGCAGTTCTTC.

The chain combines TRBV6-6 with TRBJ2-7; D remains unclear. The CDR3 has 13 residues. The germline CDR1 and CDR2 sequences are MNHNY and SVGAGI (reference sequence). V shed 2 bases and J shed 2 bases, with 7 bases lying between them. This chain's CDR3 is CASSYPPPYEQYF. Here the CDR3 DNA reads TGTGCCAGCAGTTACCCGCCACCCTACGAGCAGTACTTC.

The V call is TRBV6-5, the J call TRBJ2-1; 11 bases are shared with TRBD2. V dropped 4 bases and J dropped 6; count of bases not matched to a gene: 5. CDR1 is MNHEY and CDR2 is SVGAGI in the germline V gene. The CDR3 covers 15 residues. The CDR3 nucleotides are TGTGCCAGCAGTTCCGCTGGGACTAGCGGCAATGAGCAGTTCTTC. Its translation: CASSSAGTSGNEQFF.

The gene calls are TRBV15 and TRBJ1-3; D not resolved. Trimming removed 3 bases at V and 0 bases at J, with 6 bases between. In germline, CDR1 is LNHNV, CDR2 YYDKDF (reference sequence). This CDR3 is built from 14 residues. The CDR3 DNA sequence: TGTGCCACCAGCAGGATTACCTCTGGAAACACCATATATTTT. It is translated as CATSRITSGNTIYF.

The CDR3 spells CASSPLPLAGGGTGELFF. The CDR3 region has the DNA TGTGCCAGCAGCCCTCTTCCATTAGCGGGAGGCGGAACCGGGGAGCTGTTTTTT. The V call is TRBV9, the J call TRBJ2-2; 10 positions agree with TRBD2. This CDR3 spans 18 amino acids. CDR1 and CDR2 (germline): SGDLS, YYNGEE. J lost 5 bases, V lost 4 bases, and 14 bases had no gene match.

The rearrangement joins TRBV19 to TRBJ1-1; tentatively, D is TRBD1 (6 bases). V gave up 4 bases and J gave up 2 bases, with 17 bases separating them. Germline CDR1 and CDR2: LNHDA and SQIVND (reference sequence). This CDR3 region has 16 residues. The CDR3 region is CASSKGQIAGNTEAFF. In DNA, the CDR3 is TGTGCCAGTAGTAAGGGACAAATCGCAGGCAACACTGAAGCTTTCTTT.

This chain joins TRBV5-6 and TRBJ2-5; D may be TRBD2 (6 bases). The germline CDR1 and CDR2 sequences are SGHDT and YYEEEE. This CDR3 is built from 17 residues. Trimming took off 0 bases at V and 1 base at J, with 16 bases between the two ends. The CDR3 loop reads CASSLGLMAGRQETQYF. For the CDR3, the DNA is TGTGCCAGCAGCTTGGGGTTAATGGCGGGACGCCAAGAGACCCAGTACTTC.

DNA of the CDR3: TGCGCCAGCAGCTTAGATGGTCAGAACAATGAGCAGTTCTTC. Amino acid sequence: CASSLDGQNNEQFF. V gene TRBV5-1 combines with J gene TRBJ2-1; D ambiguous. Germline V gene sequence: CDR1 SGHRS, CDR2 YFSETQ. The V end was cut by 2 bases, the J end by 5 bases, with 11 bases between. This CDR3 is built from 14 residues.

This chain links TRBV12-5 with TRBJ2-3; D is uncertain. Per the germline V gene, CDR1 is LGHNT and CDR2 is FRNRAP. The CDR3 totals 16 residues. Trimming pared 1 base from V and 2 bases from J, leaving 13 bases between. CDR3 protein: CASGLARAPTTDTQYF. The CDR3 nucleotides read TGTGCTAGTGGTTTGGCGAGAGCCCCGACCACAGATACGCAGTATTTT.

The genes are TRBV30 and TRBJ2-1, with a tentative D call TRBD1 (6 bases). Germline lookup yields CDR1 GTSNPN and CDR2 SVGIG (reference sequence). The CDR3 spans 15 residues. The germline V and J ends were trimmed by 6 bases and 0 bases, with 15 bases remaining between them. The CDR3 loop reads CACEGDIRSYNEQFF. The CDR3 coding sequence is TGTGCCTGCGAAGGGGACATCCGCTCCTACAATGAGCAGTTCTTC.

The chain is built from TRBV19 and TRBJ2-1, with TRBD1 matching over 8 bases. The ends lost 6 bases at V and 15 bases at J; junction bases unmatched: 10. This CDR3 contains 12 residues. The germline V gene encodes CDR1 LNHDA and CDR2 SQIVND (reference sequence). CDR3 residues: CASRDPGGARFF. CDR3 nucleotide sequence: TGTGCCAGTAGAGATCCAGGGGGCGCTCGGTTCTTC.

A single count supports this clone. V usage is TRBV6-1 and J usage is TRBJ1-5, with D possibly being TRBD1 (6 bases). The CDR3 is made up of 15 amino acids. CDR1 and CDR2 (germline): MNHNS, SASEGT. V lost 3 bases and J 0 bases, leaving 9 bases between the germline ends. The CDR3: CASSDQGHSNQPQHF. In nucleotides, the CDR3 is TGTGCCAGCAGTGATCAGGGGCATAGCAATCAGCCCCAGCATTTT.

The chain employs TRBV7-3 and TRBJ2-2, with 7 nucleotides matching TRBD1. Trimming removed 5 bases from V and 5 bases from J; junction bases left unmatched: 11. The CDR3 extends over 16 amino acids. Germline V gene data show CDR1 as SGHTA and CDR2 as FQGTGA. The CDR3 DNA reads TGTGCCAGCAGCCCAGAGACAGGGTGGGGGACCGGGGAGCTGTTTTTT. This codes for CASSPETGWGTGELFF.

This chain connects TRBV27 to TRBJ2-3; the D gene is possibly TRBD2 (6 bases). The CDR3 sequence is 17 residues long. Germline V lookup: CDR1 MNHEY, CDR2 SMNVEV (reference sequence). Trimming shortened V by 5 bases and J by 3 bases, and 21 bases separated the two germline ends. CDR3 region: CASSPLTWGGWTDTQYF. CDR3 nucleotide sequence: TGTGCCAGCAGTCCCCTAACTTGGGGAGGTTGGACAGATACGCAGTATTTT.

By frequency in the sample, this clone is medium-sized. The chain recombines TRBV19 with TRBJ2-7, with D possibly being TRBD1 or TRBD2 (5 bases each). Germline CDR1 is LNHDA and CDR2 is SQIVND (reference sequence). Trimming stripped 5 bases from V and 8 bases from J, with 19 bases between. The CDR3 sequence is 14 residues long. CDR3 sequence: CASSSTGAAGKQYF. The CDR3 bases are TGTGCCAGTAGTTCTACCGGGGCAGCCGGTAAGCAGTACTTC.

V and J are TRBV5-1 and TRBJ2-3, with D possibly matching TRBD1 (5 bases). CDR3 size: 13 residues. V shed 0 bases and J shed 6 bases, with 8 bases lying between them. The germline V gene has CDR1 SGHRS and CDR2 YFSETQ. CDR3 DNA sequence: TGCGCCAGCAGCTTGGGCAGGGTCGATACGCAGTATTTT. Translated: CASSLGRVDTQYF. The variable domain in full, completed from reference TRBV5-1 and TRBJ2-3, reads KAGVTQTPRYLIKTRGQQVTLSCSPISGHRSVSWYQQTPGQGLQFLFEYFSETQRNKGNFPGRFSGRQFSNSRSEMNVSTLELGDSALYLCASSLGRVDTQYFGPGTRLTVL.

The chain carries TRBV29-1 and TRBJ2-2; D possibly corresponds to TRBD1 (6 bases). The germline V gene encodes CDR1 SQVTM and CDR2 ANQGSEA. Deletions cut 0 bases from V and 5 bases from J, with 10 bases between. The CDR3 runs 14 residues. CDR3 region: CSVEEYQGTGELFF. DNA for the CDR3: TGCAGCGTTGAAGAGTATCAGGGGACCGGGGAGCTGTTTTTT.

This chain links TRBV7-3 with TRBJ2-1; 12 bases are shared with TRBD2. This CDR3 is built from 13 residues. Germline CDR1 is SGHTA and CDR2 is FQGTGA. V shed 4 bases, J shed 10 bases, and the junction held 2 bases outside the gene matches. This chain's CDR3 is CASSSGLAGEQFF. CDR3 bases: TGTGCCAGCAGCTCTGGACTAGCGGGAGAGCAGTTCTTC.